This T cell receptor (beta chain) was captured by sequencing in a study of cytomegalovirus exposure and HLA in healthy donors. Germline CDR1 reads SGHRS; CDR2 reads YFSETQ. V was pared by 4 bases and J by 2 bases, with 9 bases between. The CDR3 runs to 13 residues. The donors were part of the validation cohort, which consisted of more than 90 subjects and was separate from the first cohort of several hundred subjects. Using immunoSEQ multiplex PCR, the repertoire was profiled, and TCRdb retains in-frame clones only, with some absent. The repertoire includes 190,000 or so clones, about 80% of them detected once, and 2.5% to 3.5% sits in the top ten. This clone has only one observation. Its antigen is undetermined. Study conclusions and caveats: Most TCR sequences proved rare, with some public TCRs found in many donors. Researchers catalogued about 160 TCR beta chains as cytomegalovirus-associated.

This clonotype was obtained from a woman younger than 30 in good health and CMV-seropositive. V and J are TRBV5-1 and TRBJ1-1; tentatively, D is TRBD1 (6 bases). The sequencing input was PBMCs. CDR3 region: CASSQQGNTEAFF. CDR3 sequence (DNA): TGCGCCAGCAGCCAACAGGGAAACACTGAAGCTTTCTTT.